These T cell receptor beta chains were read from a single sample in a study of blood T cell repertoires in COVID-19. The protocol was immunoSEQ multiplex PCR, while the TCRdb copy is restricted to in-frame clones and leaves out a portion. The sample has 160,000 or so clones, 88% seen once. The sample consisted of PBMCs or T cells enriched from blood (not recorded which). Source of these receptors: a woman in her forties or fifties who had recovered from COVID-19. Both conserved end residues are part of each CDR3. The D gene is left open where the match is weak.

V	J	D	CDR3	DNA
TRBV5-3	TRBJ2-1	NA	CARSHRGSYNEQFF	TGTGCCAGAAGCCACCGCGGTTCCTACAATGAGCAGTTCTTC
TRBV2	TRBJ2-3	TRBD1	CASCRDRGPDTQYF	TGTGCCAGCTGCCGAGACAGGGGACCAGATACGCAGTATTTT
TRBV3-1/TRBV3-2	TRBJ1-4	NA	CASSEKGSRGEKLFF	TGTGCCAGCAGCGAGAAGGGGTCCAGAGGTGAAAAACTGTTTTTT
TRBV2	TRBJ2-3	TRBD2	CARSSGSGADTQYF	TGTGCCAGATCTAGCGGATCAGGCGCAGATACGCAGTATTTT
TRBV6-5	TRBJ2-7	NA	CASSNPVLAADEQYF	TGTGCCAGCAGCAACCCGGTTTTGGCCGCGGACGAGCAGTACTTC
TRBV30	TRBJ1-5	NA	CAWSADSSNQPQHF	TGTGCCTGGAGTGCGGACAGTAGCAATCAGCCCCAGCATTTT
TRBV11-3	TRBJ2-3	TRBD1	CASSFISGTGLATDTQYF	TGTGCCAGCAGCTTTATATCCGGGACAGGGTTGGCGACAGATACGCAGTATTTT
TRBV12-5	TRBJ2-2	TRBD2	CASGLIVVSGGPDGELFF	TGTGCTAGTGGTTTGATCGTAGTATCGGGGGGGCCGGACGGGGAGCTGTTTTTT
TRBV5-6	TRBJ1-4	NA	CASSGGRDLKEKLFF	TGTGCCAGCAGCGGCGGGCGGGACCTGAAAGAAAAACTGTTTTTT
TRBV18	TRBJ2-5	NA	CASSLDRLWTQYF	TGTGCCAGCTCACTCGACAGACTCTGGACCCAGTACTTC
TRBV18	TRBJ2-2	NA	CASSPRIPGHKSSGELFF	TGTGCCAGCTCACCACGAATTCCGGGACACAAGTCGTCCGGGGAGCTGTTTTTT
TRBV11-3	TRBJ1-1	NA	CASRIGGANTEAFF	TGTGCCAGCCGAATCGGGGGAGCGAACACTGAAGCTTTCTTT
TRBV19	TRBJ1-1	TRBD1	CASSTQTGWLGEAFF	TGTGCCAGTAGTACCCAGACAGGGTGGTTGGGTGAAGCTTTCTTT
TRBV5-1	TRBJ1-5	NA	CASSLTGQSNQPQHF	TGCGCCAGCAGCTTGACCGGACAGAGCAATCAGCCCCAGCATTTT
TRBV6-5	TRBJ1-2	NA	CASSSGRNYGYTF	TGTGCCAGCAGTTCAGGGCGGAACTATGGCTACACCTTC
TRBV2	TRBJ2-7	TRBD2	CASSVAGDNYEQYF	TGTGCCAGCTCGGTAGCGGGGGATAACTACGAGCAGTACTTC
TRBV14	TRBJ1-2	NA	CASSQALAGKASYGYTF	TGTGCCAGCAGCCAAGCTTTGGCAGGGAAGGCTAGCTATGGCTACACCTTC
TRBV19	TRBJ2-3	TRBD2	CASSNWGLSGGAVDTQYF	TGTGCCAGTAGTAATTGGGGGCTGAGCGGGGGGGCCGTAGATACGCAGTATTTT
TRBV6-2/TRBV6-3	TRBJ1-1	TRBD1	CASSPQGLTEAFF	TGTGCCAGCAGCCCACAGGGGCTAACTGAAGCTTTCTTT
TRBV30	TRBJ2-1	NA	CACAGWNEQFF	TGTGCCTGTGCGGGGTGGAATGAGCAGTTCTTC
TRBV6-1	TRBJ2-7	NA	CASSDGTTGEQYF	TGTGCCAGCAGTGACGGCACCACGGGCGAGCAGTACTTC
TRBV7-6	TRBJ1-3	NA	CASSLAPIPVSGNTIYF	TGTGCCAGCAGCTTAGCCCCGATTCCAGTCTCTGGAAACACCATATATTTT
TRBV5-4	TRBJ2-7	NA	CASSPRGSLYEQYF	TGTGCCAGCAGCCCCCGGGGTTCCCTCTACGAGCAGTACTTC
TRBV7-2	TRBJ1-5	NA	CASSLTRGEQPQHF	TGTGCCAGCAGCTTAACCCGGGGGGAACAGCCCCAGCATTTT
TRBV3-1/TRBV3-2	TRBJ2-5	TRBD2	CASSQEVRGTSGVGWETQYF	TGTGCCAGCAGCCAAGAGGTAAGGGGGACTAGCGGGGTAGGCTGGGAGACCCAGTACTTC
TRBV14	TRBJ1-4	NA	CASSPLKTAFSEKLFF	TGTGCCAGCAGCCCGTTAAAGACAGCCTTCTCTGAAAAACTGTTTTTT
TRBV28	TRBJ1-3	TRBD1	CASSTPGQRLSGNTIYF	TGTGCCAGCAGTACCCCGGGACAGCGACTCTCTGGAAACACCATATATTTT
TRBV5-1	TRBJ2-1	NA	CASSLETNYNEQFF	TGCGCCAGCAGCTTGGAGACAAACTACAATGAGCAGTTCTTC
TRBV27	TRBJ2-5	NA	CASSLGRQETQYF	TGTGCCAGCAGTTTAGGGCGCCAAGAGACCCAGTACTTC
TRBV15	TRBJ1-4	TRBD1	CATSRGGTATNEKLFF	TGTGCCACCAGCAGGGGTGGGACAGCAACTAATGAAAAACTGTTTTTT
TRBV7-3	TRBJ2-3	NA	CASSLTAGTQYF	TGTGCCAGCAGCTTAACGGCGGGTACGCAGTATTTT
TRBV6-2/TRBV6-3	TRBJ1-6	TRBD1	CASSWGTGRDNSPLHF	TGTGCCAGCAGCTGGGGGACAGGCCGAGATAATTCACCCCTCCACTTT